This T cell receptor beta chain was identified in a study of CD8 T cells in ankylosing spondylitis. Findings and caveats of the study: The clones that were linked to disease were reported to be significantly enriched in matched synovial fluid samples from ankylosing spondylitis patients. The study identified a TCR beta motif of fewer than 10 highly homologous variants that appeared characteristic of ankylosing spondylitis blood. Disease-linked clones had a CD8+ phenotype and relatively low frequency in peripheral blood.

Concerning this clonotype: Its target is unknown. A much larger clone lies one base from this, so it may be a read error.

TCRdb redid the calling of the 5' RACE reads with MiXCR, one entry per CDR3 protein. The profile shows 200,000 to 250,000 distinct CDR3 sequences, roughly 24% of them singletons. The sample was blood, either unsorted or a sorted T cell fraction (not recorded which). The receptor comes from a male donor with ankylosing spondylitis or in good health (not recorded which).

The CDR3 DNA reads as TGCGCCAGCAGCTTGGAGGCGGGCTATCAGCCCCAGCATTTT. Its translation: CASSLEAGYQPQHF. The chain uses TRBV5-1 and TRBJ1-5; D remains unclear. The V and J ends lost 0 bases and 5 bases respectively, with 9 bases between them. Per the germline V gene, CDR1 is SGHRS and CDR2 is YFSETQ. This CDR3 is built from 14 residues.